This T cell receptor (beta chain) was observed in a study of OX40 agonist ivuxolimab in advanced cancers. Study-wide findings and caveats: Antigen specificity of clonally expanded peripheral T cells was not established. The 0.1-3.0 mg/kg partial responders had among the lowest clonal expansion.

With regard to this clone: Its antigen is as yet unknown.

The CDR3 is 13 residues long. V gave up 4 bases and J gave up 0 bases, with 6 bases separating them. Germline V gene lookup returns CDR1 MNHEY and CDR2 SVGAGI. Assay used: immunoSEQ multiplex PCR; TCRdb lists only in-frame clones, some missing. This sample yields about 73,000 clones, of which approximately 83% are seen a single time; 0.5% to 0.8% belongs to the top ten. Sequences were derived from CD4+ or CD8+ T cells sorted from blood, sampled in a trial of the OX40 agonist ivuxolimab. This sequence originates from an adult with an advanced solid tumor such as melanoma, head and neck, liver or kidney cancer. This chain connects TRBV6-5 to TRBJ1-1; no clear D gene. The CDR3 sequence is CASSSFMNTEAFF. In DNA form, the CDR3 reads TGTGCCAGCAGTTCGTTCATGAACACTGAAGCTTTCTTT.